Below, 8 T cell receptor beta chains from the same sample are listed, as sequenced in a study of blood T cell repertoires in COVID-19. Assay used: immunoSEQ multiplex PCR; TCRdb lists only in-frame clones, some missing. The sample shows tens of thousands of clones, almost 90% of them seen only once. Sequencing was carried out using peripheral blood. All receptors come from a man over 45 with acute or convalescent COVID-19.

This clone was picked up one time. V usage is TRBV6-2 or TRBV6-3 and J usage is TRBJ1-6, with 10 nucleotides matching TRBD1. The CDR3 has 17 amino acids. The J segment lost 1 base and the V segment lost 4 bases, leaving 4 bases of the junction unmatched. Germline CDR1 is MNHEY and CDR2 is SVGEGT. The CDR3, as DNA: TGTGCCAGCAGTTCCCGGGACAGGGGTTCCTATAATTCACCCCTCCACTTT. It specifies CASSSRDRGSYNSPLHF.

The V call is TRBV9, the J call TRBJ2-7; TRBD1 is a possible D gene (5 bases). The germline V and J ends were trimmed by 3 bases and 4 bases, with 14 bases remaining between them. The CDR3 loop spans 14 amino acids. Germline CDR1 SGDLS, CDR2 YYNGEE. The CDR3 coding sequence is TGTGCCAGCAGCGCGAGTACTCAGGGTTACGAGCAGTACTTC. It is translated as CASSASTQGYEQYF. Full variable domain (outside the CDR3, taken from reference TRBV9 and TRBJ2-7): DSGVTQTPKHLITATGQRVTLRCSPRSGDLSVYWYQQSLDQGLQFLIQYYNGEERAKGNILERFSAQQFPDLHSELNLSSLELGDSALYFCASSASTQGYEQYFGPGTRLTVT.

V usage is TRBV10-1 and J usage is TRBJ2-3; 8 nucleotides agree with TRBD1. Germline V gene data show CDR1 as WNHNN and CDR2 as SYGVQD (reference sequence). V was pared by 5 bases and J by 4 bases, with 5 bases of the junction left unmatched. This CDR3 comprises 14 residues. Written as DNA, the CDR3 is TGCGCCAGCAGTCCGACAGGGGTCCCAGATACGCAGTATTTT. Translation: CASSPTGVPDTQYF.

The chain employs TRBV7-6 and TRBJ2-5; the match to TRBD1 covers 11 bases. Germline V lookup: CDR1 SGHVS, CDR2 FNYEAQ. There are 15 residues in the CDR3. The ends lost 4 bases at V and 5 bases at J; junction bases unmatched: 6. Here the CDR3 reads CASSWRTGGEETQYF. The CDR3 coding sequence is TGTGCCAGCAGCTGGAGGACAGGGGGCGAGGAGACCCAGTACTTC.

The chain recombines TRBV18 with TRBJ2-1; 9 bases line up with TRBD1. V was clipped by 1 base and J by 0 bases; unmatched bases: 4. This CDR3 spans 17 amino acids. Germline V lookup: CDR1 KGHSH, CDR2 LQKENI. The DNA for the CDR3 is TGTGCCAGCTCACCACTATTGACAGGGGGCTCCTACAATGAGCAGTTCTTC. Translated: CASSPLLTGGSYNEQFF.

CDR3 nucleotide sequence: TGCGCCAGCAGCCAAGTGGGGACAGTGGGCGAAAAACTGTTTTTT. Its protein is CASSQVGTVGEKLFF. The chain combines TRBV4-1 with TRBJ1-4; 7 positions agree with TRBD1. V trimming: 1 base; J trimming: 8 bases; junction bases outside the gene matches: 7. The CDR3 sequence is 15 residues long. In germline, CDR1 is MGHRA, CDR2 YSYEKL.

Here the CDR3 DNA reads TGCGCCAGCAGCCCCCGGGACATAGGAGAGGGGAATGAGCAGTTCTTC. Encoded protein: CASSPRDIGEGNEQFF. The gene calls are TRBV4-1 and TRBJ2-1; tentative D call: TRBD1 (6 bases). CDR3 length equals 16 residues. Germline CDR1 reads MGHRA; CDR2 reads YSYEKL. V shed 4 bases and J shed 7 bases, with 20 bases lying between them.

The V call is TRBV19, the J call TRBJ2-7; 9 bases are shared with TRBD1. In germline, CDR1 is LNHDA, CDR2 SQIVND (reference sequence). The ends lost 4 bases at V and 1 base at J; junction bases unmatched: 2. The CDR3 loop spans 14 amino acids. The CDR3 coding sequence is TGTGCCAGTAGTAGCGGGACAGGGTCCTACGAGCAGTACTTC. Its protein is CASSSGTGSYEQYF.